The 6 T cell receptor beta chains below all came from one sample that was sequenced in a study of metastatic and nonmetastatic thyroid tumors. Using MiXCR, TCRdb reanalyzed the PCR reads. Of roughly 19,000 clones listed, roughly 22% were seen once; the top ten hold 5.5% to 6.5%. Treatment of any kind had been given to no patient before thyroid surgery. The specimen was tumor tissue. The receptors stem from a female donor with papillary thyroid cancer or a benign thyroid nodule (not recorded which). Some clones in this sample may be carry-over from other donors' samples.

This sequence joins TRBV9 and TRBJ2-7; 9 bases agree with TRBD1. The CDR3 is 16 amino acids. Germline V lookup: CDR1 SGDLS, CDR2 YYNGEE. Trimming at V came to 4 bases and at J to 3 bases, leaving 11 bases not matched to a gene. The CDR3 nucleotides read TGTGCCAGCAGCATCTCCCCCGGGACAGGGCACTACGAGCAGTACTTC. Its translation is CASSISPGTGHYEQYF.

The gene calls are TRBV28 and TRBJ2-3; D unresolved. The CDR3 is 12 residues long. From germline, CDR1 is MDHEN and CDR2 SYDVKM. Between the trimmed V and J ends, which lost 5 bases and 2 bases, there was a span of 5 bases. CDR3 bases: TGTGCCAGCAGTCCTTACACAGATACGCAGTATTTT. This sequence encodes CASSPYTDTQYF.

J is TRBJ1-5 and V is TRBV19; 8 bases align to TRBD1. The CDR3 extends over 13 amino acids. Germline V gene sequence: CDR1 LNHDA, CDR2 SQIVND (reference sequence). J gave up 3 bases and V 8 bases, and 3 bases lay outside the gene matches. The CDR3 coding sequence is TGTGCCAGTTTGGACAGGGACAATCAGCCCCAGCATTTT. Translation: CASLDRDNQPQHF.

In this sample, this clone turned up a few times. The chain joins TRBV11-1 to TRBJ2-7, with D perhaps TRBD2 (5 bases). The CDR3 totals 13 residues. The V gene's germline CDR1 is SGHAT and CDR2 FQDESV (reference sequence). Trimming left V 1 base short and J 13 bases short, with 17 bases between. This CDR3 reads CASSLVRELGGYF. The DNA for the CDR3 is TGTGCCAGCAGCTTAGTCAGAGAACTAGGAGGATACTTC. The whole variable domain, filled in from reference TRBV11-1 and TRBJ2-7, reads EAEVAQSPRYKITEKSQAVAFWCDPISGHATLYWYRQILGQGPELLVQFQDESVVDDSQLPKDRFSAERLKGVDSTLKIQPAELGDSAMYLCASSLVRELGGYFGPGTRLTVT.

Of note for this clone: One junction end does not reproduce the germline sequence, and a read error may be involved. J is TRBJ2-2 and V is TRBV6-5, with a tentative D call TRBD2 (6 bases). The germline CDR1 and CDR2 sequences are MNHEY and SVGAGI. This CDR3 is 17 amino acids long. The CDR3 spells CACSYPMGPSHTGGLFF. The CDR3 region has the DNA TGTGCCTGCAGTTACCCGATGGGACCGTCTCACACCGGGGGGCTGTTTTTT.

The genes are TRBV6-2 or TRBV6-3 and TRBJ2-5; tentatively, D is TRBD1 or TRBD2 (5 bases each). This CDR3 contains 15 residues. V was trimmed by 2 bases and J by 5 bases, leaving 15 bases between them. Germline CDR1 MNHEY, CDR2 SVGEGT. Written as DNA, the CDR3 is TGTGCCAGCAGTTACACGGGGCAGGGCTTCGAGACCCAGTACTTC. This sequence encodes CASSYTGQGFETQYF.